This T cell receptor (beta chain) derives from a study of CXCR3-negative and CXCR3-positive naive CD8 T cells. The method, 5' RACE with UMI labels, was used to prepare the TRB cDNA libraries. TCRdb reprocessed the 5' RACE reads, keeping one entry per CDR3 protein, no DNA. This sample's table has 100,000 to 150,000 distinct CDR3 sequences. Germline lookup yields CDR1 MNHNY and CDR2 SVGAGI (reference sequence). There are 16 residues in the CDR3. The TCR sequence derives from a human donor in good health. Some clones in this sample may be carry-over from other donors' samples. The chain joins TRBV6-6 to TRBJ2-1; checking the TCRdb D call of TRBD1 is not possible without DNA. Sequenced sample: naive CXCR3- CD8+ T cells from blood. Regarding subset: CD45RO-CCR7+CD27+CD95- naive CD8+ T cells lacking CXCR3 (TNR3-). This CDR3 is CATTMPPGGTWNEQFF.